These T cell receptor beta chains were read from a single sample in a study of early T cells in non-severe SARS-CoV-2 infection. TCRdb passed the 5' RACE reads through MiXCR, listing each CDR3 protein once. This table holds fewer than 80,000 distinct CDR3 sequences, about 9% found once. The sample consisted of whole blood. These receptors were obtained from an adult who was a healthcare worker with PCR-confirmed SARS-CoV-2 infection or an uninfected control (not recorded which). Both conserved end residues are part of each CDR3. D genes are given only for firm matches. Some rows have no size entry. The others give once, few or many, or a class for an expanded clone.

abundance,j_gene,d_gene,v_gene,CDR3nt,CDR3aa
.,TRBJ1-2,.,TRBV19,TGTGCCAGTAGTATAGCCCAGATAATGGGTTATGGCTACACCTTC,CASSIAQIMGYGYTF
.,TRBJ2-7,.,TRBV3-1,TGTGCCAGCAGCACCCCCCTCTCCTACGAGCAGTACTTC,CASSTPLSYEQYF
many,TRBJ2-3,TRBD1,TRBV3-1,TGTGCCAGCACCGGGACAGTGAGAGATACGCAGTATTTT,CASTGTVRDTQYF
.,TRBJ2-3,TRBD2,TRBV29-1,TGCAGCGGCGTGGCGGGAGGCATGGATACGCAGTATTTT,CSGVAGGMDTQYF
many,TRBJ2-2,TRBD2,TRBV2,TGTGCCAGCAGTCTAGCGGGAGGTGGCACCGGGGAGCTGTTTTTT,CASSLAGGGTGELFF
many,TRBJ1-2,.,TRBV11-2,TGTGCCAGCAGCTTAGGACCGGGACACCAAGCTAACTATGGCTACACCTTC,CASSLGPGHQANYGYTF
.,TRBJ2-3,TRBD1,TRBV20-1,TGCAGTGCTCTCCGGGACAGCTCAGATACGCAGTATTTT,CSALRDSSDTQYF
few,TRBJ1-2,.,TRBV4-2,TGTGCCAGCAGCCAAGCAAGGGCGGGTCAGACTAACTATGGCTACACCTTC,CASSQARAGQTNYGYTF
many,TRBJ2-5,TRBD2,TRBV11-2,TGTGCCAGCAGCCCTCGGACTAGCGGGGAGACCCAGTACTTC,CASSPRTSGETQYF
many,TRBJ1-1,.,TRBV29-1,TGCAGCGTTGGGGCCTCAGTGGGGACTGAAGCTTTCTTT,CSVGASVGTEAFF